This T cell receptor (beta chain) was captured by sequencing in a study of cytomegalovirus exposure and HLA in healthy donors. This clone appeared once. Antigen: not known. Mismatch with germline at one junction end may stem from a read error. The study ran its PCR with 60 Vbeta and 13 Jbeta primers. Assay: immunoSEQ multiplex PCR; the TCRdb copy retains only in-frame clones and omits some. The sample carries 200,000 to 250,000 clones, 76% recorded once. Study-wide results and limits: Earlier analysis yielded a pattern in which most TCR beta V segments were productive about 90% or about 30% of the time. The likely explanation for a cluster of highly shared sequence variants was sequencing artifact.

Sequencing was carried out using PBMCs. The TCR originated in a man aged 18 to 30 in good health and CMV-seronegative.

The CDR3 here is CSSSFGGNSYEQYF. The CDR3 nucleotides are TGTTCCAGCAGCTTCGGCGGGAACTCCTACGAGCAGTACTTC. The chain has TRBV7-9 and TRBJ2-7; D might be TRBD2 (6 bases). CDR1 is SEHNR and CDR2 is FQNEAQ in the germline V gene (reference sequence). There are 14 residues in the CDR3.